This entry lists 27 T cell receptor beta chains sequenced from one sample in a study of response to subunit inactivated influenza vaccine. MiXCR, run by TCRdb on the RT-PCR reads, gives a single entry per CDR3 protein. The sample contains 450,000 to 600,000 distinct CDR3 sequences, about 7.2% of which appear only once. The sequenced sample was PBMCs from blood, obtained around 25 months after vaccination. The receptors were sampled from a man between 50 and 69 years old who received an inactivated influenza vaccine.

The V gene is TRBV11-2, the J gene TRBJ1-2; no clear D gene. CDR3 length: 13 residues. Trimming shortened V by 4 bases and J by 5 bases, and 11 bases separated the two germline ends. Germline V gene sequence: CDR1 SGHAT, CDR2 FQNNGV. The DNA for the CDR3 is TGTGCCAGCAGCTCAAAAAGGGAGTATGGCTACACCTTC. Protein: CASSSKREYGYTF.

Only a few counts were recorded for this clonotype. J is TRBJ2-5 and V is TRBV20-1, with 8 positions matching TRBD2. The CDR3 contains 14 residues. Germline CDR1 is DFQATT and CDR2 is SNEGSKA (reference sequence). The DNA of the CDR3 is TGCAGCCTCTCGGGGGGGTTTTGGCAAGAGACCCAGTACTTC. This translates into CSLSGGFWQETQYF.

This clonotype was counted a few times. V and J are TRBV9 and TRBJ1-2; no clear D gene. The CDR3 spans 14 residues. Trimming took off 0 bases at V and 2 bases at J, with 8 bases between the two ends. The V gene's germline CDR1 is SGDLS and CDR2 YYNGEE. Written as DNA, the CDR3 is TGTGCCAGCAGCGTAGAACAGACGAACTATGGCTACACCTTC. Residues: CASSVEQTNYGYTF. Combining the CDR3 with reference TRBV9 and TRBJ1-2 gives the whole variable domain DSGVTQTPKHLITATGQRVTLRCSPRSGDLSVYWYQQSLDQGLQFLIQYYNGEERAKGNILERFSAQQFPDLHSELNLSSLELGDSALYFCASSVEQTNYGYTFGSGTRLTVV.

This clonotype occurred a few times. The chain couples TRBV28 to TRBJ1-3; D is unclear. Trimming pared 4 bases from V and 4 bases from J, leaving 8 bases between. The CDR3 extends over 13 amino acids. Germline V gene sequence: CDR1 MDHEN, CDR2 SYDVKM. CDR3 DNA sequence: TGTGCCAGCAGTTCTGTGTTGGGAAACACCATATATTTT. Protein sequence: CASSSVLGNTIYF.

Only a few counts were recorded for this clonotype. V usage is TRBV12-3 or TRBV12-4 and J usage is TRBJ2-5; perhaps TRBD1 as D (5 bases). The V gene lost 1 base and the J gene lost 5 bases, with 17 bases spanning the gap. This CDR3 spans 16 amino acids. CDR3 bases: TGTGCCAGCAGTTTAGTTCGCCCAGGGCCAGGGGAGACCCAGTACTTC. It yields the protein CASSLVRPGPGETQYF.

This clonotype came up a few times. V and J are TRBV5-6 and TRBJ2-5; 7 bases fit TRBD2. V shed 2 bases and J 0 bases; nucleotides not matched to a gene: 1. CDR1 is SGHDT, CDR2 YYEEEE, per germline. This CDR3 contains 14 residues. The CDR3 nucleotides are TGTGCCAGCAGCTTCCGGGGGGACCAAGAGACCCAGTACTTC. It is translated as CASSFRGDQETQYF.

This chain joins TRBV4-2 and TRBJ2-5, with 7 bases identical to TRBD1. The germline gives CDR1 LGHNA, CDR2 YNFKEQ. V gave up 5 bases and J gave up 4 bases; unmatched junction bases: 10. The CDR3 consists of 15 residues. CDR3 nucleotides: TGTGCCAGCAGCGTAGGACAGGCTGTGGGAGAGACCCAGTACTTC. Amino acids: CASSVGQAVGETQYF.

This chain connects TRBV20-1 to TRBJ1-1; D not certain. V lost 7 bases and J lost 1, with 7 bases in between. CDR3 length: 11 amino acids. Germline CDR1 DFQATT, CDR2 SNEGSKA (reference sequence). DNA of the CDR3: TGCAGTGGGCCCAAGAACACTGAAGCTTTCTTT. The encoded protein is CSGPKNTEAFF.

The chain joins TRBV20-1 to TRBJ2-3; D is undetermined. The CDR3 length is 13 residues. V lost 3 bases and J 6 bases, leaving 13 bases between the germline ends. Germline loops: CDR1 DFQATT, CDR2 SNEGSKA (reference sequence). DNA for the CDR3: TGCAGTGCTAGGTTACTCGGGCCGGATACGCAGTATTTT. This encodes CSARLLGPDTQYF.

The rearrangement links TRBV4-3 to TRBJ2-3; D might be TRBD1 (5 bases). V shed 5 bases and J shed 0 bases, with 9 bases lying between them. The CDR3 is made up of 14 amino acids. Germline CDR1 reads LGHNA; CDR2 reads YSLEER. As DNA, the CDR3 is TGCGCCAGCAGCTACAAGGGGAGCACAGATACGCAGTATTTT. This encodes CASSYKGSTDTQYF.

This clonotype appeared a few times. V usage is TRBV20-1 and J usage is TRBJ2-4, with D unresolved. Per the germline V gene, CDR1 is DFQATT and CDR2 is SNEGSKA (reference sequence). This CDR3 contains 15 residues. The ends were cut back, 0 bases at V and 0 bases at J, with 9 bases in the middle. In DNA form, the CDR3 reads TGCAGTGCTAGAGATCTAGGGTTAGCCAAAAACATTCAGTACTTC. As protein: CSARDLGLAKNIQYF.

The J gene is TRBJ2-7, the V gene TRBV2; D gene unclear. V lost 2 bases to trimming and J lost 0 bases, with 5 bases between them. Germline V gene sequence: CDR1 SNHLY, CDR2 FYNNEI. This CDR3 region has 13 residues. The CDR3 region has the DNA TGTGCCAGCAGTGAATTAACCTCCTACGAGCAGTACTTC. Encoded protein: CASSELTSYEQYF.

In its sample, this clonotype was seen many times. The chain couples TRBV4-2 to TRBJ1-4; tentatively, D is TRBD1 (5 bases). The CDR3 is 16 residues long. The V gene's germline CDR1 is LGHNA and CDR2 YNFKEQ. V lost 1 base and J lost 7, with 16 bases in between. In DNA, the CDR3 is TGTGCCAGCAGCCAAGGATGGGACCTGGGGAGTGAAAAACTGTTTTTT. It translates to CASSQGWDLGSEKLFF.

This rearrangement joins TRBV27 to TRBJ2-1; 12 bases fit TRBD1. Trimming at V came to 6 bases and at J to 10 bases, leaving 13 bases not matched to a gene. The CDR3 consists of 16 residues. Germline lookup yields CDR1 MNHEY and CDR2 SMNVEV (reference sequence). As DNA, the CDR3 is TGTGCCAGCAGGGATACGCTGGGACAGGGGGCTAGGGAGCAGTTCTTC. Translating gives CASRDTLGQGAREQFF.

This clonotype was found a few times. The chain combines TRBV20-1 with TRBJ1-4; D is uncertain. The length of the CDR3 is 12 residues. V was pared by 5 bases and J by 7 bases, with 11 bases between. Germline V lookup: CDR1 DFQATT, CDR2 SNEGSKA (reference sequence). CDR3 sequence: CSAGREPEKLFF. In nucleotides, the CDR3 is TGCAGTGCTGGGCGGGAGCCTGAAAAACTGTTTTTT.

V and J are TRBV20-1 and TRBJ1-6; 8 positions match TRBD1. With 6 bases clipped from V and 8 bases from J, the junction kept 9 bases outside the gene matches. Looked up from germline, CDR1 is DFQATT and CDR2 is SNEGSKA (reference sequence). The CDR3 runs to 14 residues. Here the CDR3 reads CSATGQDKYSPLHF. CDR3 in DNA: TGCAGTGCCACGGGACAGGACAAGTATTCACCCCTCCACTTT.

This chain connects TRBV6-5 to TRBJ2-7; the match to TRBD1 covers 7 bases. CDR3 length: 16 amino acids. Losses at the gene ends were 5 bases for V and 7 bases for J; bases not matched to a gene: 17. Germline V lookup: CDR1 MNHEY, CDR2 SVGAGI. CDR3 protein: CASSHPTGKGVSEQYF. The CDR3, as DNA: TGTGCCAGCAGTCACCCGACAGGGAAGGGCGTTTCAGAGCAGTACTTC.

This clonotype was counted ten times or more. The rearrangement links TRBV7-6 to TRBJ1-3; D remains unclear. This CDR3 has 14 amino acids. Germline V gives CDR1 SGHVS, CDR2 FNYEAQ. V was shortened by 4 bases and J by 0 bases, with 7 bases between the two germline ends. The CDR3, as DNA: TGTGCCAGCAGCTCGGGTTTCTCTGGAAACACCATATATTTT. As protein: CASSSGFSGNTIYF.

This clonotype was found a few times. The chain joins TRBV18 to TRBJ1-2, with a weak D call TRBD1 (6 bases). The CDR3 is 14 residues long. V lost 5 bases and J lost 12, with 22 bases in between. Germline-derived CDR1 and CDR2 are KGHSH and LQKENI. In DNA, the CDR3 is TGTGCCAGCTCAGAGTCTCGGGACACGGCGATAGACACCTTC. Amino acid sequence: CASSESRDTAIDTF.

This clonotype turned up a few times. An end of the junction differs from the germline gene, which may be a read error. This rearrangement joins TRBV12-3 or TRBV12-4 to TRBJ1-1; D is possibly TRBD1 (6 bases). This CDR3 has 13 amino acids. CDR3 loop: CASSLIGQISPSF. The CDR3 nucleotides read TGTGCCAGCAGTTTAATTGGACAGATCAGCCCTTCATTT.

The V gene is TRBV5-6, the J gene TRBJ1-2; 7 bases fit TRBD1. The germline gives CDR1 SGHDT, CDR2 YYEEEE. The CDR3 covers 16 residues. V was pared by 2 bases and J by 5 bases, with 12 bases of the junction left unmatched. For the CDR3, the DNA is TGTGCCAGCAGCTTCGGCACGCAGGGGGTACCATATGGCTACACCTTC. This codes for CASSFGTQGVPYGYTF.

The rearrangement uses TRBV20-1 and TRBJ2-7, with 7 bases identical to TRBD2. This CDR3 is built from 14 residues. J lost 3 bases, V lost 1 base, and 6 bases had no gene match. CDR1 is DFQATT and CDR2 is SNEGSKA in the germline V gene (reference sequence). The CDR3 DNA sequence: TGCAGTGCTAGAGCCTCGACTAGCAACTACGAGCAGTACTTC. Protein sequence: CSARASTSNYEQYF.

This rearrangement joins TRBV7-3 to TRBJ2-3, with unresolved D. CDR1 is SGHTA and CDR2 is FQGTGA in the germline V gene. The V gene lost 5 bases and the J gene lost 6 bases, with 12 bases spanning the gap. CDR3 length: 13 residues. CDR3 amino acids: CASSITRVDTQYF. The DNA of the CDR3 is TGTGCCAGCAGCATCACCCGGGTGGATACGCAGTATTTT.

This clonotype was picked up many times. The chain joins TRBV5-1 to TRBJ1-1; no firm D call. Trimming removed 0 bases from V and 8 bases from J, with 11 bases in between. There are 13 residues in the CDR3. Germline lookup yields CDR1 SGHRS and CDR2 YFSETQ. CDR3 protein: CASSLVSDVEAFF. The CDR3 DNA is TGCGCCAGCAGCTTGGTCAGCGACGTGGAAGCTTTCTTT.

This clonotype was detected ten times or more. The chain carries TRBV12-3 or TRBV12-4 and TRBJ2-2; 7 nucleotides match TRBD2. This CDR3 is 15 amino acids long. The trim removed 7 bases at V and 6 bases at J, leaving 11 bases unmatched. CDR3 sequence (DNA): TGTGCCAGCACATGGGGAGGGGAATCCCCCGGGGAGCTGTTTTTT. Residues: CASTWGGESPGELFF.

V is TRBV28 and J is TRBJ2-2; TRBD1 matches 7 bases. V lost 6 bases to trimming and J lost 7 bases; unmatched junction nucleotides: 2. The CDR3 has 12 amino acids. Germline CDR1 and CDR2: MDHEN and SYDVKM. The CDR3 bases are TGTGCCAGCAGGACAGGGCTCGGGGAGCTGTTTTTT. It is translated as CASRTGLGELFF. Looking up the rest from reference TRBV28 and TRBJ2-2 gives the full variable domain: DVKVTQSSRYLVKRTGEKVFLECVQDMDHENMFWYRQDPGLGLRLIYFSYDVKMKEKGDIPEGYSVSREKKERFSLILESASTNQTSMYLCASRTGLGELFFGEGSRLTVL.

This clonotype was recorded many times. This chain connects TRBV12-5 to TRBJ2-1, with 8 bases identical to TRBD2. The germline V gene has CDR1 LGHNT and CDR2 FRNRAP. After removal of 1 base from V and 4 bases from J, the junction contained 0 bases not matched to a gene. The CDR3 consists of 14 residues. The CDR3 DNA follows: TGTGCTAGTGGTTTGGCTAGCGGGTACAATGAGCAGTTCTTC. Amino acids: CASGLASGYNEQFF.